The rows below give T cell receptor beta chains drawn from one sample of a study of preoperative IRX-2 immunotherapy in early breast cancer. Assay: immunoSEQ multiplex PCR; the TCRdb copy retains only in-frame clones and omits some. Seen here are more than 20,000 clones, just under 80% observed once, and the top ten hold about 2%. The input for sequencing was lymph node tissue, taken before IRX-2 immunotherapy. Receptor source: a human donor with breast cancer. Each CDR3 is given with its conserved first and last residue. Fields, in order: V gene, clone size, D gene, J gene, CDR3 DNA, CDR3 protein. A D gene is named only where the DNA matches it firmly. Expanded clones get a size class; other rows say once, few or many, or leave the size out.

>TRBV11-3|.|.|TRBJ1-3
TGTGCCAGCAGCTTCCGAGGAAGCTCTGGAAACACCATATATTTT
CASSFRGSSGNTIYF
>TRBV7-8|.|TRBD1|TRBJ1-2
TGTGCCAGCAGCTCGGGACAGTTCTATGGCTACACCTTC
CASSSGQFYGYTF
>TRBV11-3|.|TRBD1|TRBJ1-1
TGTGCCAGCAGCCGGGACAGGGGTATCGTTGAAGCTTTCTTT
CASSRDRGIVEAFF
>TRBV19|.|.|TRBJ2-1
TGTGCCAGTATCGGATCCTCCTACAATGAGCAGTTCTTC
CASIGSSYNEQFF
>TRBV12-5|.|TRBD2|TRBJ2-2
TGTGCTAGTGGCGGACTAGCGGGGGACCCTACGAACACCGGGGAGCTGTTTTTT
CASGGLAGDPTNTGELFF
>TRBV6-8|.|.|TRBJ2-2
TGTGCCATCACCACACTGCCTTTCACCGGGGAGCTGTTTTTT
CAITTLPFTGELFF
>TRBV28|once|.|TRBJ1-2
TGTGCCAGCAGGCCGGGGACCGTCTACTATGGCTACACCTTC
CASRPGTVYYGYTF
>TRBV18|once|TRBD1|TRBJ2-3
TGTGCCAGCTCCAGGGACAGACTCAGCACAGATACGCAGTATTTT
CASSRDRLSTDTQYF
>TRBV14|.|.|TRBJ2-5
TGTGCCAGCAGCCAAGGTATTAGCGAGACTAAAGAGACCCAGTACTTC
CASSQGISETKETQYF
>TRBV7-2|.|.|TRBJ2-7
TGTGCCAGCAGCCCGGGACGGACCTACGAGCAGTACTTC
CASSPGRTYEQYF
>TRBV11-3|.|TRBD2|TRBJ2-5
TGTGCCAGCAGCTTAACGGCTAGCGGGGGGAGTGAGACCCAGTACTTC
CASSLTASGGSETQYF
>TRBV15|.|.|TRBJ2-3
TGTGCCACCAGCTTCGTGGGGGACGACACAGATACGCAGTATTTT
CATSFVGDDTDTQYF
>TRBV11-3|.|TRBD2|TRBJ2-1
TGTGCCAGCAGCTTAGGTAGCGGGGGCAACAATGAGCAGTTCTTC
CASSLGSGGNNEQFF
>TRBV22-1|.|.|TRBJ1-2
TGTGCCAGCTGCGATTGGACACCAGGGGTCTATGGCTACACCTTC
CASCDWTPGVYGYTF
>TRBV19|.|.|TRBJ1-1
TGTGCCAGTAGCGGGCGCGAGGGGAACACTGAAGCTTTCTTT
CASSGREGNTEAFF
>TRBV10-2|.|.|TRBJ1-1
TGCGCCAGCAGTGAGTTAGGTGGCACTGAAGCTTTCTTT
CASSELGGTEAFF
>TRBV15|.|.|TRBJ1-4
TGTGCCACCAGCAGAGATCGAACAATTGAAAAACTGTTTTTT
CATSRDRTIEKLFF
>TRBV6-8|.|.|TRBJ2-3
TGTGCCAGCAGTGATGGCCGGGGCACAGATACGCAGTATTTT
CASSDGRGTDTQYF
>TRBV1|.|.|TRBJ1-1
TGCGCCAGCAGCCAAGAATCGCTGGGTACGGCTTTCTTT
CASSQESLGTAFF
>TRBV5-1|.|.|TRBJ1-1
TGCGCCAGCAACCTTTGGGGAGGAAATACTGAAGCTTTCTTT
CASNLWGGNTEAFF
>TRBV6-8|few|TRBD1|TRBJ1-5
TGTGCCAGCAATCCGACAGGGGATCAGCCCCAGCATTTT
CASNPTGDQPQHF
>TRBV6-8|.|.|TRBJ1-2
TGTGCCAGCAGTGGGTCCCTGGACTATGGCTACACCTTC
CASSGSLDYGYTF